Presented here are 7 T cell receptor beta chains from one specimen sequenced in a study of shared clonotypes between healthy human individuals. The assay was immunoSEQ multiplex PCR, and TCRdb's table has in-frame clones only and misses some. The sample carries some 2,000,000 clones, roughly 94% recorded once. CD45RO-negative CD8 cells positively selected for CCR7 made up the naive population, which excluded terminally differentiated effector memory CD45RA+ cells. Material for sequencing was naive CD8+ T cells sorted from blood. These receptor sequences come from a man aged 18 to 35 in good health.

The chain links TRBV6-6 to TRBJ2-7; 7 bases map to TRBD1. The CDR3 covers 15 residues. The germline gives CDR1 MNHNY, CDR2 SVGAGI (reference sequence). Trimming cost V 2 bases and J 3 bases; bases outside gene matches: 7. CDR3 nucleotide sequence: TGTGCCAGCAGTTACGGTCGACAGGGTTACTACGAGCAGTACTTC. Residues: CASSYGRQGYYEQYF.

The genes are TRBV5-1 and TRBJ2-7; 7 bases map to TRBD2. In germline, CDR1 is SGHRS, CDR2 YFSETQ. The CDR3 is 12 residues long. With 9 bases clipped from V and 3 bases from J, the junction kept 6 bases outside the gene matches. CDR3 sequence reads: CATREDNYEQYF. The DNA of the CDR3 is TGCGCCACCCGGGAGGATAACTACGAGCAGTACTTC.

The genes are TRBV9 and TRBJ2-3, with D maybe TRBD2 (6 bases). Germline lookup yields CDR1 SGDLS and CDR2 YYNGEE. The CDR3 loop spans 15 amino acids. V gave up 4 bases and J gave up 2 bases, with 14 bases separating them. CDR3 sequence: CASSTRTTATDTQYF. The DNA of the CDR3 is TGTGCCAGCAGCACGAGGACTACCGCCACAGATACGCAGTATTTT.

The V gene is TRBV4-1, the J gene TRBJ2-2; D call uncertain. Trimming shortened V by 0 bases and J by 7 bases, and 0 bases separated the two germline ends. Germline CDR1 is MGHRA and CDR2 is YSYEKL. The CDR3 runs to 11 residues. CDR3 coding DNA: TGCGCCAGCAGCCAAGACGGGGAGCTGTTTTTT. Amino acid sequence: CASSQDGELFF.

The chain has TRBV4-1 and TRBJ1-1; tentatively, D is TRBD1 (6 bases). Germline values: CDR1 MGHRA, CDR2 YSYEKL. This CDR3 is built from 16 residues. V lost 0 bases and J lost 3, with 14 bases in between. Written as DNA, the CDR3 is TGCGCCAGCAGCCAAGATGGCCAGGGGACCGACACTGAAGCTTTCTTT. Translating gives CASSQDGQGTDTEAFF.

The CDR3 sequence: CASSLVPISYEQYF. The DNA for the CDR3 is TGTGCCAGCAGTTTAGTCCCGATCTCCTACGAGCAGTACTTC. V gene TRBV28 combines with J gene TRBJ2-7; D remains unclear. The CDR3 contains 14 residues. Deletions cut 2 bases from V and 0 bases from J, with 8 bases between. Germline lookup yields CDR1 MDHEN and CDR2 SYDVKM.

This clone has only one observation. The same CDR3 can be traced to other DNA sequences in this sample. As DNA, the CDR3 is TGTGCCAGCAGCTTGGAAATGAACACTGAAGCTTTCTTT. Protein product: CASSLEMNTEAFF. V usage is TRBV5-6 and J usage is TRBJ1-1; D ambiguous. Germline CDR1 reads SGHDT; CDR2 reads YYEEEE. The CDR3 covers 13 residues. Trimming stripped 0 bases from V and 0 bases from J, with 3 bases between. Using reference TRBV5-6 and TRBJ1-1 for the parts outside the CDR3, the full variable domain is DAGVTQSPTHLIKTRGQQVTLRCSPKSGHDTVSWYQQALGQGPQFIFQYYEEEERQRGNFPDRFSGHQFPNYSSELNVNALLLGDSALYLCASSLEMNTEAFFGQGTRLTVV.